This TCR beta chain was sequenced during a study of blood T cell repertoires in COVID-19. As originally analysed: Reference gene primers were amplified, and this amplification served to estimate nucleated cell counts. Generated by immunoSEQ multiplex PCR, the TCRdb table keeps only in-frame clones and is missing some. From that table come the V and J calls and clone size; the DNA was used to work out D and trimming. The sample consists of 200,000 to 250,000 clones, around nine tenths of them appearing once. The TCR was taken from a woman between 55 and 75 years old who had recovered from COVID-19. The sample consisted of peripheral blood.

The CDR3, as DNA: TGTGCCAGCAGCCTTAGTAACCCACAAGAGACCCAGTACTTC. Encoded protein: CASSLSNPQETQYF. The chain combines TRBV28 with TRBJ2-5; D is unresolved. The length of the CDR3 is 14 residues. V lost 6 bases and J 2 bases, leaving 13 bases between the germline ends. Germline values: CDR1 MDHEN, CDR2 SYDVKM.